This T cell receptor beta chain was obtained from a study of control samples from healthy donors and cancer patients. V lost 3 bases and J lost 12, with 18 bases in between. Germline loops: CDR1 SEHNR, CDR2 FQNEAQ (reference sequence). The CDR3 has 13 residues. Here immunoSEQ multiplex PCR was the method, and the copy in TCRdb shows in-frame clones only, minus some. The sample has 100,000 to 120,000 clones, 83% seen once. This receptor was taken from a woman aged 45 to 65 in good health. The specimen sequenced was blood. V is TRBV7-9 and J is TRBJ2-7, with D possibly being TRBD1 or TRBD2 (5 bases each). The CDR3: CASSFAGDERTYF. For the CDR3, the DNA is TGTGCCAGCAGCTTTGCCGGGGACGAAAGAACGTACTTC. The full variable domain, its missing parts supplied by reference TRBV7-9 and TRBJ2-7, is DTGVSQNPRHKITKRGQNVTFRCDPISEHNRLYWYRQTLGQGPEFLTYFQNEAQLEKSRLLSDRFSAERPKGSFSTLEIQRTEQGDSAMYLCASSFAGDERTYFGPGTRLTVT.